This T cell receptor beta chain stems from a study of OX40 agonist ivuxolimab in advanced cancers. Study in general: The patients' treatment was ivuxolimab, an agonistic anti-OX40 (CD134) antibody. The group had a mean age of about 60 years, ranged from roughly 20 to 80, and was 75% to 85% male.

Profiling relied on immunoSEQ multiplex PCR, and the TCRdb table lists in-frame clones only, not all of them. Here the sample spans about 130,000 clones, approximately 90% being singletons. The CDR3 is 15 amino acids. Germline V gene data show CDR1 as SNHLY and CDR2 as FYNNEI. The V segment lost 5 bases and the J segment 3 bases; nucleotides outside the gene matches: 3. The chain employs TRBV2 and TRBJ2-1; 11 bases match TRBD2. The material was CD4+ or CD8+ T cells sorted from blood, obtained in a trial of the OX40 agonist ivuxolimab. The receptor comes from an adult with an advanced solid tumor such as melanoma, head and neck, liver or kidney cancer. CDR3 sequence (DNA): TGTGCCAGCAGTTCCGGGACTAGCGGCTACAATGAGCAGTTCTTC. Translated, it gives CASSSGTSGYNEQFF.